The rows below give T cell receptor beta chains drawn from one sample of a study of blood T cell repertoires in COVID-19. Produced via immunoSEQ multiplex PCR; TCRdb's table is partial and in-frame only. The sample gives about 99,000 clones, about 90% of which show up once; around 6.2% is in the top ten. The sample taken for sequencing was peripheral blood. Source of these receptors: a human donor in a cohort sampled during active COVID-19. CDR3s include the opening cysteine and the closing phenylalanine or tryptophan. D genes are given only for firm matches. Size is omitted from some rows. Given values are once, few, many or a class for expanded clones.

NA NA TRBJ1-1 TRBV7-3 CASSLMGVNTEAFF TGTGCCAGCAGCTTAATGGGAGTGAACACTGAAGCTTTCTTT
NA TRBD1 TRBJ1-4 TRBV5-1 CASSPGTGSEKLFF TGCGCCAGCAGCCCAGGGACAGGGAGTGAAAAACTGTTTTTT
NA TRBD2 TRBJ2-3 TRBV9 CASSILGGGATDTQYF TGTGCCAGCAGCATCCTTGGCGGGGGGGCAACAGATACGCAGTATTTT
NA NA TRBJ1-2 TRBV19 CASSPGTSFNYGYTF TGTGCCAGTAGTCCCGGGACATCGTTTAACTATGGCTACACCTTC
NA NA TRBJ2-3 TRBV7-8 CASSSRRPTPGTDTQYF TGTGCCAGCAGCTCTAGACGACCTACCCCTGGCACAGATACGCAGTATTTT
NA NA TRBJ1-1 TRBV5-6 CASSLSVTEAFF TGTGCCAGCAGCTTATCAGTCACTGAAGCTTTCTTT
NA TRBD1 TRBJ1-2 TRBV4-1 CASSPPTGNRRYGYTF TGCGCCAGCAGCCCACCGACAGGGAACAGGAGGTATGGCTACACCTTC
NA TRBD2 TRBJ2-3 TRBV7-3 CASSRLAGTDTQYF TGTGCCAGCAGTCGCCTAGCGGGGACAGATACGCAGTATTTT
NA NA TRBJ2-7 TRBV2 CASSRDMSSYEQYF TGTGCCAGCAGTAGAGATATGAGCTCCTACGAGCAGTACTTC
NA TRBD2 TRBJ2-1 TRBV10-2 CASSEMQAGLNEQFF TGCGCCAGCAGTGAAATGCAGGCGGGACTAAATGAGCAGTTCTTC
NA NA TRBJ1-1 TRBV30 CAWSPRVEAFF TGTGCCTGGAGCCCCCGTGTGGAGGCTTTCTTT
NA TRBD1 TRBJ1-3 TRBV27 CASSFYAPDRVRSGNTIYF TGTGCCAGCAGTTTTTATGCCCCGGACAGGGTACGCTCTGGAAACACCATATATTTT
NA TRBD1 TRBJ1-5 TRBV4-1 CASSQDLGQTNQPQHF TGCGCCAGCAGCCAAGATCTGGGACAGACCAATCAGCCCCAGCATTTT
NA TRBD1 TRBJ1-4 TRBV10-3 CAIRARQGREKLFF TGTGCCATCAGAGCCCGACAGGGGAGGGAAAAACTGTTTTTT
few TRBD2 TRBJ2-2 TRBV10-2 CASSDPAGGRGLFF TGCGCCAGCAGTGATCCAGCGGGGGGGCGCGGGCTGTTTTTT
NA TRBD2 TRBJ2-5 TRBV7-9 CASSLRSGGTQYF TGTGCCAGCAGCTTACGAAGCGGGGGGACCCAGTACTTC
NA NA TRBJ2-7 TRBV5-1 CASSREAYEQYF TGCGCCAGCAGCAGGGAGGCCTACGAGCAGTACTTC
NA NA TRBJ2-6 TRBV3-1/TRBV3-2 CASSQSPFGSGANVLTF TGTGCCAGCAGCCAGAGTCCGTTTGGCTCTGGGGCCAACGTCCTGACTTTC
NA NA TRBJ2-1 TRBV4-2 CASSHPSSYEQFF TGTGCCAGCAGCCACCCTAGCTCCTATGAGCAGTTCTTC
NA NA TRBJ1-1 TRBV7-9 CASSLNGEAFF TGTGCCAGCAGCTTAAACGGTGAAGCTTTCTTT
NA TRBD2 TRBJ2-2 TRBV5-1 CASSPTSGNTGELFF TGCGCCAGCAGCCCGACTAGCGGGAACACCGGGGAGCTGTTTTTT
NA NA TRBJ2-5 TRBV19 CASSPPGVRETQYF TGTGCCAGTAGCCCTCCAGGGGTTAGGGAGACCCAGTACTTC
NA NA TRBJ2-7 TRBV2 CASSEAGGGHYEQYF TGTGCCAGCAGTGAAGCAGGGGGGGGACACTACGAGCAGTACTTC
many NA TRBJ2-7 TRBV5-6 CASSHNYEQYF TGTGCCAGCAGCCACAACTACGAGCAGTACTTC